These T cell receptor beta chains were read from a single sample in a study of blood T cell repertoires in COVID-19. Only in-frame clones appear in the TCRdb table, and some are missing; sequencing was by immunoSEQ multiplex PCR. Of around 78,000 clones in the sample, about four fifths are singletons; the top ten hold about 19%. Sequencing used peripheral blood. Source of these receptors: a human donor in a cohort sampled during active COVID-19. CDR3s include the opening cysteine and the closing phenylalanine or tryptophan. A D gene is named only where the DNA matches it firmly. Some rows have no size entry. The others give once, few or many, or a class for an expanded clone.

.	once	TRBV11-3	TRBJ2-7	CASSLNRVHEQYF	TGTGCCAGCAGCTTAAACAGAGTCCACGAGCAGTACTTC
TRBD1	.	TRBV5-1	TRBJ2-3	CASSLVSGGQDTQYF	TGCGCCAGCAGCTTGGTGTCAGGGGGTCAAGATACGCAGTATTTT
TRBD2	.	TRBV3-1/TRBV3-2	TRBJ2-3	CASSQNPTSNSDTQYF	TGTGCCAGCAGCCAAAACCCGACTAGCAACTCAGATACGCAGTATTTT
.	.	TRBV10-1	TRBJ2-7	CASSGEAGSYEQYF	TGCGCCAGCAGTGGGGAGGCCGGCTCCTACGAGCAGTACTTC
.	.	TRBV3-1/TRBV3-2	TRBJ1-5	CASSPSYRDQPQHF	TGTGCCAGCAGCCCTAGCTATAGGGATCAGCCCCAGCATTTT
.	.	TRBV29-1	TRBJ2-1	CSVQGGDNEQFF	TGCAGCGTCCAAGGGGGGGACAATGAGCAGTTCTTC
TRBD1	.	TRBV7-8	TRBJ2-7	CASSLGGTGYEQYF	TGTGCCAGCAGCTTAGGTGGGACAGGCTACGAGCAGTACTTC
.	.	TRBV6-1	TRBJ2-7	CASSEGGVQYF	TGTGCCAGCAGTGAAGGGGGCGTGCAGTACTTC
.	.	TRBV5-1	TRBJ1-2	CASSLLGTGGYTF	TGCGCCAGCAGCTTACTGGGAACAGGGGGCTACACCTTC
TRBD1	.	TRBV7-8	TRBJ1-5	CASSLTGGDQPQHF	TGTGCCAGCAGCTTAACAGGGGGAGATCAGCCCCAGCATTTT
.	.	TRBV29-1	TRBJ2-1	CSVGPGHPNEQFF	TGCAGCGTTGGCCCGGGACACCCTAATGAGCAGTTCTTC
.	.	TRBV11-2	TRBJ2-3	CASSSTFGDTQYF	TGTGCCAGCAGCTCCACCTTCGGGGATACGCAGTATTTT
.	once	TRBV2	TRBJ1-2	CASSERGYGYTF	TGTGCCAGCAGTGAAAGGGGTTATGGCTACACCTTC
TRBD1	.	TRBV4-2	TRBJ2-7	CASSQETGQSYEQYF	TGTGCCAGCAGCCAAGAAACGGGACAGTCCTACGAGCAGTACTTC
TRBD1	.	TRBV14	TRBJ2-1	CASSPYRTGGVRNEQFF	TGTGCCAGCAGCCCGTACCGTACAGGGGGAGTAAGGAATGAGCAGTTCTTC
.	few	TRBV30	TRBJ1-4	CAQRTGSVGKLFF	TGTGCCCAAAGGACGGGATCGGTGGGAAAACTGTTTTTT
TRBD1	.	TRBV6-4	TRBJ1-6	CASRTGEVNSPLHF	TGTGCCAGCAGGACAGGGGAGGTTAATTCACCCCTCCACTTT
TRBD2	.	TRBV4-1	TRBJ2-7	CASSQDSGPLSYEQYF	TGCGCCAGCAGCCAAGATAGCGGGCCGCTATCCTACGAGCAGTACTTC
TRBD2	.	TRBV6-9	TRBJ2-3	CASSYPPGTTGTDTQYF	TGTGCCAGCAGTTACCCTCCCGGGACTACTGGCACAGATACGCAGTATTTT
.	.	TRBV7-9	TRBJ2-7	CASSLDRVLPGEQYF	TGTGCCAGCAGCTTAGATCGTGTCCTACCCGGCGAGCAGTACTTC
TRBD2	.	TRBV2	TRBJ2-3	CASKTTTSGVGDTQYF	TGTGCCAGCAAGACCACCACTAGCGGGGTTGGAGATACGCAGTATTTT
TRBD2	.	TRBV10-3	TRBJ2-7	CAISPGGGRGYEQYF	TGTGCCATCAGCCCCGGGGGGGGGCGAGGCTACGAGCAGTACTTC
TRBD1	.	TRBV10-3	TRBJ1-1	CATRQGFGTEAFF	TGTGCCACCCGACAGGGGTTCGGCACTGAAGCTTTCTTT
.	.	TRBV7-2	TRBJ1-2	CASSLVSNYGYTF	TGTGCCAGCAGCTTAGTCTCTAACTATGGCTACACCTTC
.	once	TRBV2	TRBJ1-1	CASTFLTGSGTEAFF	TGTGCCAGCACTTTCTTGACAGGTTCGGGCACTGAAGCTTTCTTT
.	once	TRBV10-2	TRBJ1-1	CASTATGGAFF	TGCGCCAGCACCGCGACAGGTGGGGCTTTCTTT
TRBD1	.	TRBV5-5	TRBJ1-2	CASSLYGTANYGYTF	TGTGCCAGCAGCTTGTACGGGACAGCTAACTATGGCTACACCTTC
TRBD2	.	TRBV5-1	TRBJ2-5	CASSLSGTRGQETQYF	TGCGCCAGCAGCTTGAGCGGGACCCGGGGCCAAGAGACCCAGTACTTC